Below, 27 T cell receptor beta chains from the same sample are listed, as sequenced in a study of blood T cell repertoires in COVID-19 (dated by TCRdb to 2020 to 2022). The receptor library was made with the immunoSEQ multiplex PCR assay. TCRdb stores this immuneACCESS table with in-frame sequences only. Part of the clones is absent; in the studies checked, under half of the shortfall reflects unresolved V genes, and no reason is known for the rest. A total of under 350,000 clones appear in this sample, around nine tenths of them only once. The ten largest clonotypes hold roughly 4.8% of the sample. The sample was peripheral blood. The receptors stem from a man between 40 and 49 years old with acute or convalescent COVID-19.

As DNA, the CDR3 is TGTGCCAGTAGTACGGGTGGAGGGGCCCAAAGGAATCAGCCCCAGCATTTT. This codes for CASSTGGGAQRNQPQHF. This chain links TRBV19 with TRBJ1-5, with D perhaps matching TRBD1 (5 bases). V lost 4 bases and J 4 bases, leaving 20 bases between the germline ends. This CDR3 comprises 17 residues. Looked up from germline, CDR1 is LNHDA and CDR2 is SQIVND (reference sequence).

The V and J genes are TRBV7-9 and TRBJ1-5; D unresolved. V was shortened by 5 bases and J by 3 bases, with 11 bases between the two germline ends. This CDR3 is built from 14 residues. In germline, CDR1 is SEHNR, CDR2 FQNEAQ (reference sequence). Here the CDR3 DNA reads TGTGCCAGCAGCCCGGGAGGATTCAATCAGCCCCAGCATTTT. The encoded protein is CASSPGGFNQPQHF.

This clone was seen a single time. The V and J genes are TRBV6-1 and TRBJ1-2; 7 bases map to TRBD1. Germline CDR1 MNHNS, CDR2 SASEGT. V lost 0 bases to trimming and J lost 4 bases; unmatched junction nucleotides: 5. This CDR3 region has 15 residues. In nucleotides, the CDR3 is TGTGCCAGCAGTGAAGCGCAGGGACAGCCCTATGGCTACACCTTC. Translation gives CASSEAQGQPYGYTF.

V gene TRBV30 combines with J gene TRBJ1-2; D is uncertain. The CDR3 is 15 amino acids. Trimming removed 0 bases from V and 7 bases from J, with 18 bases in between. Germline V lookup: CDR1 GTSNPN, CDR2 SVGIG (reference sequence). CDR3 sequence reads: CAWSVSEINLGGYTF. The DNA for the CDR3 is TGTGCCTGGAGTGTTAGCGAAATTAACCTGGGTGGCTACACCTTC.

The J gene is TRBJ1-1, the V gene TRBV6-4, with TRBD1 identical over 8 bases. V trimming: 4 bases; J trimming: 1 base; junction bases outside the gene matches: 2. Looked up from germline, CDR1 is MRHNA and CDR2 is SNTAGT. The CDR3 consists of 14 residues. The CDR3 bases are TGTGCCAGCAGTGTGGACAGGGCGAACACTGAAGCTTTCTTT. The encoded protein is CASSVDRANTEAFF.

This chain joins TRBV5-6 and TRBJ1-1, with 10 bases aligning to TRBD1. This CDR3 spans 15 amino acids. V lost 3 bases to trimming and J lost 5 bases; unmatched junction nucleotides: 7. Germline assignment: CDR1 SGHDT and CDR2 YYEEEE. The CDR3 DNA follows: TGTGCCAGCAGCTCCTATGACAGGGGGCAAACTGAAGCTTTCTTT. Encoded protein: CASSSYDRGQTEAFF.

The V gene is TRBV21-1, the J gene TRBJ2-7; the table's D gene call, TRBD1, was not cross checked with the DNA. TRBV21-1 is classified as a pseudogene. The CDR3 contains 15 residues. The CDR3 loop reads CASRSEDRETYEQYF. The DNA for the CDR3 is TGTGCCAGCCGCTCCGAGGACAGGGAAACCTACGAGCAGTACTTC.

This chain uses TRBV4-1 with TRBJ2-7; TRBD2 is a possible D gene (5 bases). CDR1 is MGHRA, CDR2 YSYEKL, per germline. The V end lost 2 bases, the J end lost 2 bases, and 16 bases lay between the germline ends. This CDR3 region has 16 residues. The CDR3 region has the DNA TGCGCCAGCAGCCAACAGGCGCAGCGGTTCCCCTACGAGCAGTACTTC. Protein: CASSQQAQRFPYEQYF.

V gene TRBV24-1 combines with J gene TRBJ2-2; the D is unclear. CDR1 and CDR2 (germline): KGHDR, SFDVKD. The CDR3 runs to 16 residues. The V end lost 6 bases, the J end lost 3 bases, and 16 bases lay between the germline ends. CDR3 region: CATSSSSVGYTGELFF. Here the CDR3 DNA reads TGTGCCACCAGTTCTAGTTCAGTTGGTTACACCGGGGAGCTGTTTTTT.

Details on this clone: The same CDR3 is also encoded by other DNA sequences in this sample. The chain carries TRBV9 and TRBJ1-1; D not resolved. The CDR3 has 14 residues. Germline CDR1 is SGDLS and CDR2 is YYNGEE. Trimming cost V 2 bases and J 1 base, with 9 bases left between them. CDR3 in amino acids: CASSVLSGNTEAFF. The DNA of the CDR3 is TGTGCCAGCAGCGTCTTATCGGGGAACACTGAAGCTTTCTTT.

This sequence joins TRBV5-1 and TRBJ1-3, with D perhaps matching TRBD1 (6 bases). Germline-derived CDR1 and CDR2 are SGHRS and YFSETQ. The CDR3 totals 16 residues. With 0 bases removed from V and 3 bases from J, the gap between germline ends came to 13 bases. The CDR3 DNA reads as TGCGCCAGCAGCTTGGATGGGGGCCGGTTTGGAAACACCATATATTTT. Translated: CASSLDGGRFGNTIYF.

J is TRBJ2-7 and V is TRBV5-1, with D possibly TRBD1 on 6 matching bases. The CDR3 has 15 amino acids. In germline, CDR1 is SGHRS, CDR2 YFSETQ. Trimming stripped 4 bases from V and 4 bases from J, with 18 bases between. The CDR3 loop reads CASSPSQGFGYEQYF. CDR3 bases: TGCGCCAGCAGCCCCTCTCAGGGGTTCGGGTACGAGCAGTACTTC.

The chain recombines TRBV24-1 with TRBJ2-2; 9 nucleotides match TRBD1. This CDR3 is built from 19 residues. J gave up 5 bases and V 7 bases, and 19 bases lay outside the gene matches. Germline assignment: CDR1 KGHDR and CDR2 SFDVKD. CDR3: CATSHTGGEELWRTGELFF. In nucleotides, the CDR3 is TGTGCCACCAGCCATACAGGGGGCGAAGAGTTGTGGCGTACCGGGGAGCTGTTTTTT.

This clone was seen only once. The rearrangement links TRBV6-5 to TRBJ2-2; TRBD1 might be the D (6 bases). Trimming pared 5 bases from V and 5 bases from J, leaving 15 bases between. Germline CDR1 is MNHEY and CDR2 is SVGAGI. The CDR3 length is 15 residues. As DNA, the CDR3 is TGTGCCAGCAGTACAACAGGGTCCGGAACCGGGGAGCTGTTTTTT. Translation: CASSTTGSGTGELFF.

The gene calls are TRBV7-2 and TRBJ1-1; 7 bases agree with TRBD1. Germline CDR1 reads SGHTA; CDR2 reads FQGNSA. This CDR3 has 16 residues. V shed 3 bases, J shed 1 base, and the junction held 8 bases outside the gene matches. This chain's CDR3 is CASSFGSGTANTEAFF. The DNA of the CDR3 is TGTGCCAGCAGCTTTGGTTCCGGGACAGCGAACACTGAAGCTTTCTTT.

The chain is built from TRBV13 and TRBJ2-3; 7 nucleotides agree with TRBD1. The V gene end was trimmed by 5 bases and the J gene end by 4 bases; junction bases not matched to a gene: 6. This CDR3 is 14 amino acids long. CDR1 PRHDT and CDR2 FYEKMQ come from the germline V gene (reference sequence). CDR3 nucleotides: TGTGCCAGCAGCACCTGGACAGGATCAGATACGCAGTATTTT. It translates to CASSTWTGSDTQYF. Using reference TRBV13 and TRBJ2-3 for the parts outside the CDR3, the full variable domain is AAGVIQSPRHLIKEKRETATLKCYPIPRHDTVYWYQQGPGQDPQFLISFYEKMQSDKGSIPDRFSAQQFSDYHSELNMSSLELGDSALYFCASSTWTGSDTQYFGPGTRLTVL.

V usage is TRBV12-5 and J usage is TRBJ2-3, with D maybe TRBD1 (5 bases). The V gene lost 1 base and the J gene lost 6 bases, with 17 bases spanning the gap. CDR3 length equals 16 residues. CDR1 and CDR2 from the germline V gene are LGHNT and FRNRAP. The CDR3 is CASGLAWVEGVDTQYF. The DNA of the CDR3 is TGTGCTAGTGGTTTGGCATGGGTAGAAGGGGTTGATACGCAGTATTTT.

The chain is built from TRBV7-9 and TRBJ2-2; weak D call: TRBD2 (6 bases). The germline gives CDR1 SEHNR, CDR2 FQNEAQ (reference sequence). The CDR3 is 13 amino acids. V was pared by 5 bases and J by 5 bases, with 9 bases between. The CDR3 sequence: CASSLGGTGELFF. CDR3 nucleotide sequence: TGTGCCAGCAGCCTCGGAGGGACCGGGGAGCTGTTTTTT.

This clone was recorded once. The rearrangement joins TRBV5-1 to TRBJ1-2, with 7 bases that match TRBD1. This CDR3 contains 15 residues. Looked up from germline, CDR1 is SGHRS and CDR2 is YFSETQ. V lost 4 bases, J lost 4 bases, and 10 bases stayed unmatched. CDR3 nucleotide sequence: TGCGCCAGCAGCCCTCAGACAGGGCCCATCTATGGCTACACCTTC. It is translated as CASSPQTGPIYGYTF.

The CDR3 sequence: CASSIEVGQGDYGYTF. CDR3 bases: TGTGCCAGTAGTATAGAGGTGGGACAGGGTGACTATGGCTACACCTTC. This chain links TRBV19 with TRBJ1-2; TRBD1 matches at 9 bases. Trimming at V came to 0 bases and at J to 3 bases, leaving 5 bases not matched to a gene. The CDR3 length is 16 residues. Germline CDR1 and CDR2: LNHDA and SQIVND (reference sequence).

V usage is TRBV10-3 and J usage is TRBJ2-1, with TRBD2 matching 9 bases. The CDR3 is 16 residues long. The germline V gene encodes CDR1 ENHRY and CDR2 SYGVKD. The V segment lost 3 bases and the J segment 1 base; nucleotides outside the gene matches: 4. CDR3 residues: CAISDSSGGSYNEQFF. The CDR3, as DNA: TGTGCCATCAGTGATTCCAGCGGGGGGTCCTACAATGAGCAGTTCTTC.

The chain carries TRBV6-5 and TRBJ1-2, with D perhaps matching TRBD1 (5 bases). CDR1 MNHEY and CDR2 SVGAGI come from the germline V gene. V lost 2 bases and J 6 bases, leaving 19 bases between the germline ends. This CDR3 is 16 amino acids long. The CDR3, as DNA: TGTGCCAGCAGTTACGTCCTTAATGCGGGGCGTGATGGCTACACCTTC. Residues: CASSYVLNAGRDGYTF.

The genes are TRBV5-1 and TRBJ1-2; no reliable D call. CDR1 SGHRS and CDR2 YFSETQ come from the germline V gene. This CDR3 is built from 13 residues. Trimming stripped 0 bases from V and 4 bases from J, with 7 bases between. The CDR3 is CASSLDSFYGYTF. In DNA, the CDR3 is TGCGCCAGCAGCTTGGACAGCTTCTATGGCTACACCTTC.

The chain couples TRBV6-5 to TRBJ1-2; D unresolved. V gave up 6 bases and J gave up 10 bases, with 15 bases separating them. CDR3 length equals 12 residues. The germline V gene encodes CDR1 MNHEY and CDR2 SVGAGI. In DNA form, the CDR3 reads TGTGCCAGCAGCCTGGCGGCACTTGACTACACCTTC. This gives the protein CASSLAALDYTF.

In DNA form, the CDR3 reads TGTGCCAGCAGCGTAGGACCGGGGGGCCTGGACGAGCAGTACTTC. It specifies CASSVGPGGLDEQYF. This rearrangement joins TRBV9 to TRBJ2-7; the D gene is possibly TRBD2 (7 bases). The CDR3 is made up of 15 amino acids. V was pared by 0 bases and J by 5 bases, with 15 bases between. Per the germline V gene, CDR1 is SGDLS and CDR2 is YYNGEE.

The chain has TRBV27 and TRBJ2-7; 10 bases match TRBD2. Germline V gene data show CDR1 as MNHEY and CDR2 as SMNVEV (reference sequence). The trim removed 7 bases at V and 4 bases at J, leaving 10 bases unmatched. This CDR3 is built from 15 residues. The CDR3 loop is CASTPLGSGGYEQYF. CDR3 nucleotide sequence: TGTGCCAGCACCCCCCTCGGTAGCGGGGGGTACGAGCAGTACTTC.

V usage is TRBV5-1 and J usage is TRBJ2-1; 8 bases align to TRBD2. Germline loops: CDR1 SGHRS, CDR2 YFSETQ. This CDR3 contains 15 residues. After removal of 4 bases from V and 3 bases from J, the junction contained 6 bases not matched to a gene. The CDR3 coding sequence is TGCGCCAGCAGCCTGAGCGGGGGCGACTACAATGAGCAGTTCTTC. It codes for CASSLSGGDYNEQFF.